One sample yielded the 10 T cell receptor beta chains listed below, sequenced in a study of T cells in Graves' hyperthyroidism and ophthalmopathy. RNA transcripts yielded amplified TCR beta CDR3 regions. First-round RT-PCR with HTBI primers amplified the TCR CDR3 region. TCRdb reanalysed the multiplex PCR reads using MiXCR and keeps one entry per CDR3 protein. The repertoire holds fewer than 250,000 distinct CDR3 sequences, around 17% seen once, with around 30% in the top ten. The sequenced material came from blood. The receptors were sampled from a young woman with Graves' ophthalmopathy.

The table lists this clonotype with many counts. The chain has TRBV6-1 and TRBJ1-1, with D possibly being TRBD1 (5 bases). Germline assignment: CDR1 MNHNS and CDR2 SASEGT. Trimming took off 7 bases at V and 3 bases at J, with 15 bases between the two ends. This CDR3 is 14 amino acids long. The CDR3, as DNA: TGTGCCAGCACCTTCGGACAAAGGTACACTGAAGCTTTCTTT. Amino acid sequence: CASTFGQRYTEAFF.

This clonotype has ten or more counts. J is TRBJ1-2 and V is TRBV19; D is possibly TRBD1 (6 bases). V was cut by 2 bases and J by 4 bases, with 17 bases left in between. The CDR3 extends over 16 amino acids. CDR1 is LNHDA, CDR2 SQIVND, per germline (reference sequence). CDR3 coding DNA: TGTGCCAGTAGTATACGAGCCGGGACAAAACTCTATGGCTACACCTTC. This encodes CASSIRAGTKLYGYTF.

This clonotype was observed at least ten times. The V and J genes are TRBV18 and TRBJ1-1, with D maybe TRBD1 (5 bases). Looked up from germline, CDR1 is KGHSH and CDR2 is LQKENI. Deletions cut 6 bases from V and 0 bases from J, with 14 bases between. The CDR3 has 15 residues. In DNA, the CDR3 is TGTGCCAGCTCCCCCGGTAGGGGCCTGAACACTGAAGCTTTCTTT. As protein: CASSPGRGLNTEAFF.

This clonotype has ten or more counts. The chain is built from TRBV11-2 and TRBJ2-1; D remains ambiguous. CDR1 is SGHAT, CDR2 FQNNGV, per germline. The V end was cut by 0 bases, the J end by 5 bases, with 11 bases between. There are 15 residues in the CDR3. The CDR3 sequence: CASSLEGGPNNEQFF. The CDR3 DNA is TGTGCCAGCAGCTTAGAAGGCGGACCGAACAATGAGCAGTTCTTC.

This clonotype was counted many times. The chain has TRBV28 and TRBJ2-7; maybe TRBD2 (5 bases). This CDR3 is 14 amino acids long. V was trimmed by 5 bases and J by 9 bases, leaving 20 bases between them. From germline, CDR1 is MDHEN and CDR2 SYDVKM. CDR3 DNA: TGTGCCAGCAGTCCCAACCACGGACTTTGGGGGCAGTACTTC. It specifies CASSPNHGLWGQYF.

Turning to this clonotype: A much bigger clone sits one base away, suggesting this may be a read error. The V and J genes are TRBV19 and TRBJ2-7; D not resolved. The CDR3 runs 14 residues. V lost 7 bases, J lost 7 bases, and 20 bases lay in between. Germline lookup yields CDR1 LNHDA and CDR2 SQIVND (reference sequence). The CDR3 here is CASTYDLGSDEQYF. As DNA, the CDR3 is TGTGCCAGTACCTACGACCTGGGTTCTGATGAGCAGTACTTC.

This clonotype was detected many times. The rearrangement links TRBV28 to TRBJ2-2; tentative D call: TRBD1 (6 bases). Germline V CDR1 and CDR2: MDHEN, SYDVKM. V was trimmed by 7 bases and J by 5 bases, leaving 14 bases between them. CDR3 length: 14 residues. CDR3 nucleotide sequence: TGTGCCAGCAACATGAGGGGGAAAACCGGGGAGCTGTTTTTT. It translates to CASNMRGKTGELFF. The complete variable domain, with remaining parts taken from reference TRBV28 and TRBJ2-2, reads DVKVTQSSRYLVKRTGEKVFLECVQDMDHENMFWYRQDPGLGLRLIYFSYDVKMKEKGDIPEGYSVSREKKERFSLILESASTNQTSMYLCASNMRGKTGELFFGEGSRLTVL.

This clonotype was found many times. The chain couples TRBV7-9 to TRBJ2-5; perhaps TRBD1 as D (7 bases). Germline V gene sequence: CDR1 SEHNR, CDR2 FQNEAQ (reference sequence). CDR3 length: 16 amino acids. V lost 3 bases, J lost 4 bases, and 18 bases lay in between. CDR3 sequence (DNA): TGTGCCAGCAGCTTGCGAGGAGGGGGCCTAGGAGAGACCCAGTACTTC. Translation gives CASSLRGGGLGETQYF.

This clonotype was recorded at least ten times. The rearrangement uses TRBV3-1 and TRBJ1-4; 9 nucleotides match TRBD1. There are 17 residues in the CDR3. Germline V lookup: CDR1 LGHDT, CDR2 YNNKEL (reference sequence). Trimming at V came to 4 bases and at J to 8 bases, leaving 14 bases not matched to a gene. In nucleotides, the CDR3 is TGTGCCAGCAGCCGGACAGGGGAGGGGACCCGAGGGGAAAAACTGTTTTTT. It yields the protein CASSRTGEGTRGEKLFF.

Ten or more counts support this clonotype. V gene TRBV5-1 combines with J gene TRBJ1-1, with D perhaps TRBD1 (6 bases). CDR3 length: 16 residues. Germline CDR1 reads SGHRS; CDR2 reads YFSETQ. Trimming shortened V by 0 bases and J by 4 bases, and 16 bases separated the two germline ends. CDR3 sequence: CASSLEGGSGITEAFF. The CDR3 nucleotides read TGCGCCAGCAGCTTGGAAGGGGGATCCGGTATCACTGAAGCTTTCTTT.